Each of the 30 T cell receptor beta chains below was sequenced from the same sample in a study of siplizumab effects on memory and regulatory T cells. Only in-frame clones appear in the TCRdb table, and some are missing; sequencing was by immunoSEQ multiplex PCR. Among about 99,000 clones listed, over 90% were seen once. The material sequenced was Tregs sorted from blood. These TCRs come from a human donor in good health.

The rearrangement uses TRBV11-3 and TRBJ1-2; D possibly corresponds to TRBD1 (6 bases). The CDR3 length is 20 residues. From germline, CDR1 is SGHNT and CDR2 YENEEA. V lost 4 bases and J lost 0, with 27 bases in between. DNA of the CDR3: TGTGCCAGCAGCTCTCCTCGGAGGACAGAACCACCTGAACCTAACTATGGCTACACCTTC. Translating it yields CASSSPRRTEPPEPNYGYTF.

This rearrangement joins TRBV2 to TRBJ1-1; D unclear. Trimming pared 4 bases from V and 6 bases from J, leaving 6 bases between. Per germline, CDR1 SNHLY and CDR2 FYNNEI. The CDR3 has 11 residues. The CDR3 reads CASSGYAEAFF. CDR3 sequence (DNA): TGTGCCAGCAGTGGATACGCTGAAGCTTTCTTT. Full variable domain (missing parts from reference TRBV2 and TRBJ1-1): EPEVTQTPSHQVTQMGQEVILRCVPISNHLYFYWYRQILGQKVEFLVSFYNNEISEKSEIFDDQFSVERPDGSNFTLKIRSTKLEDSAMYFCASSGYAEAFFGQGTRLTVV.

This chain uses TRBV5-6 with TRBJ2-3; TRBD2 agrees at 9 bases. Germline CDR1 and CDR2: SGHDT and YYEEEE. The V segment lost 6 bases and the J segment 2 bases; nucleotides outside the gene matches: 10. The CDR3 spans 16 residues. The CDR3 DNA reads TGTGCCAGCAAGGCCCTAGCGGGGCCCTTCACAGATACGCAGTATTTT. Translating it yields CASKALAGPFTDTQYF.

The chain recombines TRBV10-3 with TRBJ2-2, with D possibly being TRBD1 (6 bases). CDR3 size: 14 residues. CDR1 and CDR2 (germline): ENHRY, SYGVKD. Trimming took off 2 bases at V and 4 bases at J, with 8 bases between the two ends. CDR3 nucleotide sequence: TGTGCCATCAGTGAGGGGGGCGTCACCGGGGAGCTGTTTTTT. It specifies CAISEGGVTGELFF.

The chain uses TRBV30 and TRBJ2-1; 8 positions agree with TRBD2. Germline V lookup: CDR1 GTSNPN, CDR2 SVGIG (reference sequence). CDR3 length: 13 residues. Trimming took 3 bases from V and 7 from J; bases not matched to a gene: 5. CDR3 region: CAWRGSGKNEQFF. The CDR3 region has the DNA TGTGCCTGGAGGGGTAGCGGGAAAAATGAGCAGTTCTTC. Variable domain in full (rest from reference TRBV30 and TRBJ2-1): SQTIHQWPATLVQPVGSPLSLECTVEGTSNPNLYWYRQAAGRGLQLLFYSVGIGQISSEVPQNLSASRPQDRQFILSSKKLLLSDSGFYLCAWRGSGKNEQFFGPGTRLTVL.

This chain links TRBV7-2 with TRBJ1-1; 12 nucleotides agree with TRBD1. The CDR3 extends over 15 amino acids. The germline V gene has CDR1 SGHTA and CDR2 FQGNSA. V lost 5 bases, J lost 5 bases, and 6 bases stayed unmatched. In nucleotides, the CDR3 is TGTGCCAGCAGCCTAGGGGACAGGGGGCGAACTGAAGCTTTCTTT. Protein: CASSLGDRGRTEAFF.

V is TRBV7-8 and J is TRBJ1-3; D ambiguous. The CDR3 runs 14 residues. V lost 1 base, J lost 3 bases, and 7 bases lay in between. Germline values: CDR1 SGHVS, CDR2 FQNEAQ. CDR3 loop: CASSLVPGGNTIYF. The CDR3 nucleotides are TGTGCCAGCAGCTTAGTTCCGGGTGGAAACACCATATATTTT.

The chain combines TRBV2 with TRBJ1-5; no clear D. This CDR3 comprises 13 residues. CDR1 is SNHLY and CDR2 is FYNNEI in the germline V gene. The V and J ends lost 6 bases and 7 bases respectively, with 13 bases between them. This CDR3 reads CASRTGLVQPQHF. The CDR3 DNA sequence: TGTGCCAGCAGGACCGGTCTGGTACAGCCCCAGCATTTT.

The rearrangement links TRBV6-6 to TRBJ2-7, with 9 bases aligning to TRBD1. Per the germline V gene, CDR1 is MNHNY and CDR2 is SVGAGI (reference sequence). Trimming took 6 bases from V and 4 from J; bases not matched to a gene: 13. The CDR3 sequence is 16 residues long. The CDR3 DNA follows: TGTGCCAGCAGGACTCTCCGGGACAGGGCTTCGTACGAGCAGTACTTC. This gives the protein CASRTLRDRASYEQYF.

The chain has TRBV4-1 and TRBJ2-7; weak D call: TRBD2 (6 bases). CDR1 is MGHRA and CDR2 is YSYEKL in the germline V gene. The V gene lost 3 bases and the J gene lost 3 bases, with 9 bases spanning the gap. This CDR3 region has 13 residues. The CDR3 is CASSQEGIYEQYF. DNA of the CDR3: TGCGCCAGCAGCCAGGAGGGTATCTACGAGCAGTACTTC.

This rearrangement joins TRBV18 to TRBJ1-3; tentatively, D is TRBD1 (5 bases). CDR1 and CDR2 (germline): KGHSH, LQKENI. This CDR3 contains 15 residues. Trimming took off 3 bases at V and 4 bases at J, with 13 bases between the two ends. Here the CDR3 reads CASSPGRAYGNTIYF. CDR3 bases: TGTGCCAGCTCACCGGGCAGGGCATACGGAAACACCATATATTTT.

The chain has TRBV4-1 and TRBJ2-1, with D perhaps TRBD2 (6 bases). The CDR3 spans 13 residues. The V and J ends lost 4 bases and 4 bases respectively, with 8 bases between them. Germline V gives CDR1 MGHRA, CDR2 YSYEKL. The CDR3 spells CASSLLAYNEQFF. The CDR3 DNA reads TGCGCCAGCAGCCTACTAGCTTACAATGAGCAGTTCTTC.

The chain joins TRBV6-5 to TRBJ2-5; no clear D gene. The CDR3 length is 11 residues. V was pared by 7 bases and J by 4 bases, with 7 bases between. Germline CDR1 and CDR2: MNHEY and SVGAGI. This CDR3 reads CASTFSETQYF. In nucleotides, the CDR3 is TGTGCCAGCACGTTCTCAGAGACCCAGTACTTC.

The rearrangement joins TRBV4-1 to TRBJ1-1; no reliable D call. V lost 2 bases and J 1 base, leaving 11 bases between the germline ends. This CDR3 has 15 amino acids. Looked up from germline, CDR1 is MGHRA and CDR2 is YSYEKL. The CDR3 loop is CASSQRLRWNTEAFF. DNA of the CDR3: TGCGCCAGCAGCCAAAGATTGAGGTGGAACACTGAAGCTTTCTTT.

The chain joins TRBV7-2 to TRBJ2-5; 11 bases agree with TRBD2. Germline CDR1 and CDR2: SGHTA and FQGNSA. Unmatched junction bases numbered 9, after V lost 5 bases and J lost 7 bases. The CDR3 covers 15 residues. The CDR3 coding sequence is TGTGCCAGCAGCAGCCAGGGACTAGCGGCCAGGACCCAGTACTTC. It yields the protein CASSSQGLAARTQYF.

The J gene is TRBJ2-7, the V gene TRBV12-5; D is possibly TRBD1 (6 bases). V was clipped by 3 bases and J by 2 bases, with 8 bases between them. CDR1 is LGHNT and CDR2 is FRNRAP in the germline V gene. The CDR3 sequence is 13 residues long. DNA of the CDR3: TGTGCTAGTGGTTTCGGACAGACCTACGAGCAGTACTTC. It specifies CASGFGQTYEQYF.

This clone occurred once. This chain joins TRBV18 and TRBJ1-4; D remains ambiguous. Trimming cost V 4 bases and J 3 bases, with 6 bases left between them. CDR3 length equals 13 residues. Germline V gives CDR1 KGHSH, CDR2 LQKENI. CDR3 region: CASSRSANEKLFF. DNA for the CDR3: TGTGCCAGCTCACGATCGGCTAATGAAAAACTGTTTTTT.

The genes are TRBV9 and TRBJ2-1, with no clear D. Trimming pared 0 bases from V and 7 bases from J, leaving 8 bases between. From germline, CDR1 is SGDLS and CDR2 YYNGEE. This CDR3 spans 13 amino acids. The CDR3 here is CASSVGPINEQFF. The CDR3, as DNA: TGTGCCAGCAGCGTAGGGCCAATAAATGAGCAGTTCTTC.

CDR3 protein: CASMTTVRGDTQYF. The CDR3 region has the DNA TGTGCCAGCATGACGACTGTACGGGGAGATACGCAGTATTTT. The genes are TRBV4-2 and TRBJ2-3; a weak D match, TRBD2 (5 bases). The CDR3 consists of 14 residues. V was trimmed by 7 bases and J by 5 bases, leaving 16 bases between them. CDR1 and CDR2 (germline): LGHNA, YNFKEQ.

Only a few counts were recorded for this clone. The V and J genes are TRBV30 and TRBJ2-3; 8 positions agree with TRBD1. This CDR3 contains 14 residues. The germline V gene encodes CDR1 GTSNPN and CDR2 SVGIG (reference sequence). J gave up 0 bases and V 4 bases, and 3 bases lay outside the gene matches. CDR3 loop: CAWNRDRSTDTQYF. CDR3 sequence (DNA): TGTGCCTGGAACCGGGACAGGAGCACAGATACGCAGTATTTT.

The CDR3 is CASSVAGRRVCTF. The DNA of the CDR3 is TGTGCCAGCAGCGTCGCGGGAAGACGAGTATGCACCTTC. The chain couples TRBV5-7 to TRBJ1-2; D remains ambiguous. TRBV5-7 belongs to the ORF category, with a function that is uncertain. This CDR3 spans 13 amino acids. V lost 4 bases and J 13 bases, leaving 20 bases between the germline ends.

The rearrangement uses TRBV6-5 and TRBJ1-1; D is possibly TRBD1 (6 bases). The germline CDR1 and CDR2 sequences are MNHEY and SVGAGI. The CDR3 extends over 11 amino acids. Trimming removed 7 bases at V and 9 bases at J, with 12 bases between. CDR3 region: CASTLGGKAFF. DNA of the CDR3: TGTGCCAGCACCTTAGGGGGGAAAGCTTTCTTT.

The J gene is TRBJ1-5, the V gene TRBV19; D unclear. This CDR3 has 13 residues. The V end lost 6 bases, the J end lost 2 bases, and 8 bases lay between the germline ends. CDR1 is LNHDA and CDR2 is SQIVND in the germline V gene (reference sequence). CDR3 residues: CASRWQRNQPQHF. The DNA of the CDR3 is TGTGCCAGTAGATGGCAGCGCAATCAGCCCCAGCATTTT.

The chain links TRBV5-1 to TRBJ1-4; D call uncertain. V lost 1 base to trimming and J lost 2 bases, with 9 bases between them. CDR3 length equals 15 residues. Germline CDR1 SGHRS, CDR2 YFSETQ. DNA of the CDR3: TGCGCCAGCAGCTTGTCCGGGCGGACTAATGAAAAACTGTTTTTT. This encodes CASSLSGRTNEKLFF.

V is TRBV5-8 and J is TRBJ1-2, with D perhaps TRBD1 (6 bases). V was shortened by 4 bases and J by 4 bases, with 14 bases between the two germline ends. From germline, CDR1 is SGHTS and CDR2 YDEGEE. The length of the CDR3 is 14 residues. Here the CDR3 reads CASSGQSLLYGYTF. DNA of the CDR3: TGTGCCAGCAGCGGACAGTCTTTACTCTATGGCTACACCTTC.

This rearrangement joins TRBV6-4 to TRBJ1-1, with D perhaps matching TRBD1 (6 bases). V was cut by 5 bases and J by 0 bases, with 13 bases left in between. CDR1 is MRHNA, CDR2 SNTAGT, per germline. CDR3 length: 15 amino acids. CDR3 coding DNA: TGTGCCAGCAGTCGGGAGGGGGGGTTGAACACTGAAGCTTTCTTT. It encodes CASSREGGLNTEAFF.

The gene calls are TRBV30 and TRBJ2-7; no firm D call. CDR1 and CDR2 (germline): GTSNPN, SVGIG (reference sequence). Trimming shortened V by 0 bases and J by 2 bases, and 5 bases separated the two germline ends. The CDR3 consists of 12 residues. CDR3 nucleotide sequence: TGTGCCTGGAGTGTACTAACCTACGAGCAGTACTTC. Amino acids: CAWSVLTYEQYF.

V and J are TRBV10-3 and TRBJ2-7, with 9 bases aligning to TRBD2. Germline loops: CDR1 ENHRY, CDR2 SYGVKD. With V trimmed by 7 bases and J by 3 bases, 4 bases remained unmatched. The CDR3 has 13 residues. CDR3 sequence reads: CAIKTTSGYEQYF. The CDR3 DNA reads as TGTGCCATCAAGACGACTAGCGGCTACGAGCAGTACTTC.

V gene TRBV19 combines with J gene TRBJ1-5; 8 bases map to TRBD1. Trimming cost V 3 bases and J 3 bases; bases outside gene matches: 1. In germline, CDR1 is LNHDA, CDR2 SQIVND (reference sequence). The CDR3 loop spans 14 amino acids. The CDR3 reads CASSMGQANQPQHF. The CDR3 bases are TGTGCCAGTAGTATGGGACAGGCCAATCAGCCCCAGCATTTT. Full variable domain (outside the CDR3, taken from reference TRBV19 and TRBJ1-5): DGGITQSPKYLFRKEGQNVTLSCEQNLNHDAMYWYRQDPGQGLRLIYYSQIVNDFQKGDIAEGYSVSREKKESFPLTVTSAQKNPTAFYLCASSMGQANQPQHFGDGTRLSIL.

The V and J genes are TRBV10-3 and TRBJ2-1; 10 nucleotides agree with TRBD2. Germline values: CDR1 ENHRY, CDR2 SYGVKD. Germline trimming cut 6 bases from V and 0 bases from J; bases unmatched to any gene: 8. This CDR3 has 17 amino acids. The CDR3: CAIRASGSKSSYNEQFF. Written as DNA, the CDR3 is TGTGCCATCAGAGCTAGCGGGAGCAAAAGCTCCTACAATGAGCAGTTCTTC.